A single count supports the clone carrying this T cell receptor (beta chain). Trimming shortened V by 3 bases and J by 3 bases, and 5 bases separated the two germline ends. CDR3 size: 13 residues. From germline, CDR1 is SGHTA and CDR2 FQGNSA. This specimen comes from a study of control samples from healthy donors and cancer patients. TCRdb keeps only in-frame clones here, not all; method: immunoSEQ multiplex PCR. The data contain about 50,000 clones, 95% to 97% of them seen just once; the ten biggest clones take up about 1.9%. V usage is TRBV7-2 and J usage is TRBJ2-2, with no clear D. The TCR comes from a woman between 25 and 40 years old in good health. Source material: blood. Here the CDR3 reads CASSFRYTGELFF. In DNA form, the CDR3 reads TGTGCCAGCAGCTTCAGGTACACCGGGGAGCTGTTTTTT.